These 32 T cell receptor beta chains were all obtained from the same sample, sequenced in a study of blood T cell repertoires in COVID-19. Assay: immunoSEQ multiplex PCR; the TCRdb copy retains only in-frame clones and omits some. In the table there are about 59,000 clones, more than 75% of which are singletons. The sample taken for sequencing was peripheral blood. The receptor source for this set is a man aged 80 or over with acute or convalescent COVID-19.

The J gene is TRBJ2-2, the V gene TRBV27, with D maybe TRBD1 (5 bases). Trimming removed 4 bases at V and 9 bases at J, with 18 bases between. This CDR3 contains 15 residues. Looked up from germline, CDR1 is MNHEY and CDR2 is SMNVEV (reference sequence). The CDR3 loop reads CASSSGQTGRRELFF. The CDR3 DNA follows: TGTGCCAGCAGTTCCGGACAAACCGGGCGCCGGGAGCTGTTTTTT.

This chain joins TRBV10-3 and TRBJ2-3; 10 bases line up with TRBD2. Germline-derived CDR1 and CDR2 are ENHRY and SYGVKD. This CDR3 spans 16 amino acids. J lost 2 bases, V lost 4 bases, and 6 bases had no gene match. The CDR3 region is CAISGTSGKSTDTQYF. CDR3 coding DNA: TGTGCCATCAGTGGGACTAGCGGCAAATCCACAGATACGCAGTATTTT.

The CDR3 loop is CASSLRSGGTTDTQYF. The DNA of the CDR3 is TGTGCCAGCAGCTTACGGAGCGGCGGGACCACAGATACGCAGTATTTT. The chain recombines TRBV7-3 with TRBJ2-3, with D possibly being TRBD2 (6 bases). Germline V gives CDR1 SGHTA, CDR2 FQGTGA. The V and J ends lost 2 bases and 2 bases respectively, with 14 bases between them. This CDR3 is 16 amino acids long.

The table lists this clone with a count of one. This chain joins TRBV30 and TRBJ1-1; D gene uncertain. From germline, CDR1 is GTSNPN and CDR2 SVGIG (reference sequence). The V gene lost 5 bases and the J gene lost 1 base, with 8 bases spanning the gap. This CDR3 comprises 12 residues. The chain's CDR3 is CAWGHGNTEAFF. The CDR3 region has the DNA TGTGCCTGGGGGCACGGGAACACTGAAGCTTTCTTT.

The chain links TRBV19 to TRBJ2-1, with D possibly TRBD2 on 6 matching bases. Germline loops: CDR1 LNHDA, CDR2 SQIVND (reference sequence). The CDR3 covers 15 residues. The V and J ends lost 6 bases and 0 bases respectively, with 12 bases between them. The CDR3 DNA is TGTGCCAGTAGCGCTGGACTACCCTCCTACAATGAGCAGTTCTTC. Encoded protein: CASSAGLPSYNEQFF.

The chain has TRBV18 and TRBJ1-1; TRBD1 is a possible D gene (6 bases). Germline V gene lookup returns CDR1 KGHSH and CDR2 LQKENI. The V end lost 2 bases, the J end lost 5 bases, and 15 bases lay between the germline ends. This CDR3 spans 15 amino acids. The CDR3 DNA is TGTGCCAGCTCACCATTCCAGGGGCTGGGGACTGAAGCTTTCTTT. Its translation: CASSPFQGLGTEAFF.

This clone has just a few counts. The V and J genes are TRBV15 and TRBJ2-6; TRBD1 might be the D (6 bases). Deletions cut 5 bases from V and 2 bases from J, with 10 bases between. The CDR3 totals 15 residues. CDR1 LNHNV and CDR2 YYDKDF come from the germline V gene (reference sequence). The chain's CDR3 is CATSVGTTGANVLTF. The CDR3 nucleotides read TGTGCCACCAGCGTCGGGACAACTGGGGCCAACGTCCTGACTTTC.

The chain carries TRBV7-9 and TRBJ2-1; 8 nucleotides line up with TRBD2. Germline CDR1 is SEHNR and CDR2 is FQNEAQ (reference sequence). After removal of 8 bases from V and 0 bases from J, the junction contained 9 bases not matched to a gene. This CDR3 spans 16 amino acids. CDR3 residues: CASPGLAIPSYNEQFF. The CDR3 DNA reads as TGTGCCAGCCCCGGACTAGCAATCCCCTCCTACAATGAGCAGTTCTTC.

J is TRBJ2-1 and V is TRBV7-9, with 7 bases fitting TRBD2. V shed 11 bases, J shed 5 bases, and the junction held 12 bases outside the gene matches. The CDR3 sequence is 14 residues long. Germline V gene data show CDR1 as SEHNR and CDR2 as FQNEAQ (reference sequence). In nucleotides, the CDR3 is TGTGCCTCCAAGGGGACTAACAAAAACAATGAGCAGTTCTTC. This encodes CASKGTNKNNEQFF.

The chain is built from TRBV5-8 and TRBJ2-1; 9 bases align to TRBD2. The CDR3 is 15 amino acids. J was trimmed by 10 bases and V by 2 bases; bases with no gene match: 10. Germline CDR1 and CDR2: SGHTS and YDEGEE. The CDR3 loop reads CASSFRVAGEGEQFF. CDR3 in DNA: TGTGCCAGCAGCTTCAGAGTAGCGGGAGAGGGGGAGCAGTTCTTC.

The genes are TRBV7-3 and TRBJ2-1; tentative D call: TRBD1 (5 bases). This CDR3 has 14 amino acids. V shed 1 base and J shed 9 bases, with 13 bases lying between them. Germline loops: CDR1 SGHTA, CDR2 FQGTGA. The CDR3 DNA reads TGTGCCAGCAGCTTAAACCGAGACAGTATTGAGCAGTTCTTC. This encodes CASSLNRDSIEQFF.

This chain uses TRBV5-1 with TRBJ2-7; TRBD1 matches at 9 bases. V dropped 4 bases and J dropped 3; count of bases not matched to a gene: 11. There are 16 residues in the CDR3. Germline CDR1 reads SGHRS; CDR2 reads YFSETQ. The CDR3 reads CASSLDVGQGFYEQYF. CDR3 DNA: TGCGCCAGCAGCCTGGATGTGGGACAGGGATTCTACGAGCAGTACTTC.

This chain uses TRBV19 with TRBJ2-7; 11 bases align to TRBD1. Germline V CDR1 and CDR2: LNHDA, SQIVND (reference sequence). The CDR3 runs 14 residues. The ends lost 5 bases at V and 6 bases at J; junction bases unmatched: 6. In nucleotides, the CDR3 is TGTGCCAGTAGTCCCGGACAGGGGGCTCGCGAGCAGTACTTC. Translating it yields CASSPGQGAREQYF.

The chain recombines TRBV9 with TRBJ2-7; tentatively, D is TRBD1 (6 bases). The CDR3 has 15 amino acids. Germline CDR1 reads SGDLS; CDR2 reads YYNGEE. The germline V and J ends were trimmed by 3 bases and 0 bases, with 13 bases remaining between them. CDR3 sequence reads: CASSGQASSSYEQYF. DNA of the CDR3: TGTGCCAGCAGCGGACAGGCGTCCAGCTCCTACGAGCAGTACTTC.

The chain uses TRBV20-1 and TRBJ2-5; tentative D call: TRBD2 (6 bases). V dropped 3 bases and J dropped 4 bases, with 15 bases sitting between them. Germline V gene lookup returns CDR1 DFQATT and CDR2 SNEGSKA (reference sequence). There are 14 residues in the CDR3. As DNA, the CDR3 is TGCAGTGCTAGTCGGCCGGGAGTAGTAGAGACCCAGTACTTC. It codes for CSASRPGVVETQYF.

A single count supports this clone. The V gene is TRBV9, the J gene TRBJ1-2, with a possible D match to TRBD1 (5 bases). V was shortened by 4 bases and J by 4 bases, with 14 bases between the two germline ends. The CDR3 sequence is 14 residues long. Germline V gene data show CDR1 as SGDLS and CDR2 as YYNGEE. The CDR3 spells CASSPTVGAYGYTF. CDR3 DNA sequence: TGTGCCAGCAGCCCAACGGTAGGGGCCTATGGCTACACCTTC.

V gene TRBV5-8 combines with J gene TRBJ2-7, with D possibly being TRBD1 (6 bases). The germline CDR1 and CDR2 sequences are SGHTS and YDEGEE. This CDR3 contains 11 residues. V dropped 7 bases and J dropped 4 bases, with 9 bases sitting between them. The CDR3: CASQQGYEQYF. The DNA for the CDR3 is TGTGCCAGCCAACAGGGTTACGAGCAGTACTTC.

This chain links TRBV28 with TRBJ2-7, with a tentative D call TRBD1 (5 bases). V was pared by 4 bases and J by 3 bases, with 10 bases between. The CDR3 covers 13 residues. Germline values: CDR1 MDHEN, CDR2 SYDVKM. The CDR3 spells CASSSQGSYEQYF. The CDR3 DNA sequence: TGTGCCAGCAGTTCCCAGGGCAGCTACGAGCAGTACTTC.

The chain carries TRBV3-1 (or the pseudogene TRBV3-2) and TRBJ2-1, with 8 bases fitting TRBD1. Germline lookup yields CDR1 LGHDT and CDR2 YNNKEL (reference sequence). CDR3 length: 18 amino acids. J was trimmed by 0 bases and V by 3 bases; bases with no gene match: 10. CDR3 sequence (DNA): TGTGCCAGCAGCCAGATCACAGGGGGGTGGTTCTCCTACAATGAGCAGTTCTTC. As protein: CASSQITGGWFSYNEQFF.

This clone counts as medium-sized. CDR3 sequence (DNA): TGTGCCAGCAGCTACCAACAAACCGGGACAGGGACAGATACGCAGTATTTT. It codes for CASSYQQTGTGTDTQYF. The chain carries TRBV7-9 and TRBJ2-3; 9 bases line up with TRBD1. The CDR3 sequence is 17 residues long. The germline V gene has CDR1 SEHNR and CDR2 FQNEAQ (reference sequence). V was pared by 4 bases and J by 3 bases, with 11 bases of the junction left unmatched.

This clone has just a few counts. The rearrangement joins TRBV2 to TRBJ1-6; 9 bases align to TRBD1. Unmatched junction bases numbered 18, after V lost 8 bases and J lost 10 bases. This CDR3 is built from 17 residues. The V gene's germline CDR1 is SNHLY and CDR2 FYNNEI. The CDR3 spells CASSSHPDRGGKSPLHF. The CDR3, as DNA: TGTGCCAGCTCCTCCCACCCGGACAGGGGCGGTAAATCACCCCTCCACTTT.

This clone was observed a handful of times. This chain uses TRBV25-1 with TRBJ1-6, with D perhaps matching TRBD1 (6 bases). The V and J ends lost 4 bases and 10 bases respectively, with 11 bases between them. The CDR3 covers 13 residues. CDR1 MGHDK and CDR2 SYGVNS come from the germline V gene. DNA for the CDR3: TGTGCCAGCAGTGGGGGGCGAGGGTCACCCCTCCACTTT. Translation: CASSGGRGSPLHF. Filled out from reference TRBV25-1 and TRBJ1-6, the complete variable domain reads EADIYQTPRYLVIGTGKKITLECSQTMGHDKMYWYQQDPGMELHLIHYSYGVNSTEKGDLSSESTVSRIRTEHFPLTLESARPSHTSQYLCASSGGRGSPLHFGNGTRLTVT.

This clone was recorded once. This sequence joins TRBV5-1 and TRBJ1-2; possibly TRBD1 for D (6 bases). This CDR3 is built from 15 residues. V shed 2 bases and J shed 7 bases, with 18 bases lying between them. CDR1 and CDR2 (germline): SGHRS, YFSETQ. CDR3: CASSLRQGQGGGYTF. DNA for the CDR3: TGCGCCAGCAGCTTAAGGCAGGGCCAAGGGGGTGGCTACACCTTC.

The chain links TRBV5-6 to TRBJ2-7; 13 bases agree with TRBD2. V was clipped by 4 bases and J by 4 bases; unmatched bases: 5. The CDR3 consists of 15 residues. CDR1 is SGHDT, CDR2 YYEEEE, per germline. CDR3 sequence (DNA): TGTGCCAGCAGCCCCGGACTAGCGGGGGCGTACGAGCAGTACTTC. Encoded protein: CASSPGLAGAYEQYF.

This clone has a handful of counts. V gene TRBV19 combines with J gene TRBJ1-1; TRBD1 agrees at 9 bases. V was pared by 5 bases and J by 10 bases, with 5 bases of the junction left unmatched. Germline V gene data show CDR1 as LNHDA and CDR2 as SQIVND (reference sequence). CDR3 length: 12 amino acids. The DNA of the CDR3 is TGTGCCAGTAGTGCCGGACAGGGGAGAGCTTTCTTT. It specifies CASSAGQGRAFF.

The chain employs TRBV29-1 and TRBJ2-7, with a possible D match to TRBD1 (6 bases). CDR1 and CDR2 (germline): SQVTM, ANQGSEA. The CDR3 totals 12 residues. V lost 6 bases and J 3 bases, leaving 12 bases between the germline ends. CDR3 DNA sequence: TGCAGCGTCAGACAGGCAGGCTACGAGCAGTACTTC. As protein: CSVRQAGYEQYF.

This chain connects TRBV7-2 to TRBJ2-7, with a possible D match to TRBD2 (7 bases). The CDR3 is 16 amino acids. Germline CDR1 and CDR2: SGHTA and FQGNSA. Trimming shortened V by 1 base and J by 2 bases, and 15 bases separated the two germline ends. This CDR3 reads CASSLGGGGSPYEQYF. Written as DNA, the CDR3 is TGTGCCAGCAGCTTAGGGGGAGGGGGGTCCCCCTACGAGCAGTACTTC.

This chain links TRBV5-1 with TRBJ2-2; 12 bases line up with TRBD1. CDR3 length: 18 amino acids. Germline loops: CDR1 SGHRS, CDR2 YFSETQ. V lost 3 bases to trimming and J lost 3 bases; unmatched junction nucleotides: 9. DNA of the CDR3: TGCGCCAGCAGCTATTCCGGGACAGGGGGCTCCTACACCGGGGAGCTGTTTTTT. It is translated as CASSYSGTGGSYTGELFF.

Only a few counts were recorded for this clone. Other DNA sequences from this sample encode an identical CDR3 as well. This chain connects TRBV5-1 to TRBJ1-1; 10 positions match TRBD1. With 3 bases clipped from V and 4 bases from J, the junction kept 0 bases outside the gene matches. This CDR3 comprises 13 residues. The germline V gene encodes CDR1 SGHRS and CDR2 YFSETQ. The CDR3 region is CASSWTGGTEAFF. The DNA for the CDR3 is TGCGCCAGCAGCTGGACAGGGGGCACTGAAGCTTTCTTT.

The CDR3 DNA reads as TGTGCCAGCAGCGTTTCCGACGGGGGTGGCAGCTATAATTCACCCCTCCACTTT. Translating gives CASSVSDGGGSYNSPLHF. The rearrangement links TRBV9 to TRBJ1-6; D perhaps matches TRBD1 (5 bases). Germline V gene lookup returns CDR1 SGDLS and CDR2 YYNGEE. V lost 2 bases, J lost 3 bases, and 18 bases lay in between. The CDR3 is 18 residues long.

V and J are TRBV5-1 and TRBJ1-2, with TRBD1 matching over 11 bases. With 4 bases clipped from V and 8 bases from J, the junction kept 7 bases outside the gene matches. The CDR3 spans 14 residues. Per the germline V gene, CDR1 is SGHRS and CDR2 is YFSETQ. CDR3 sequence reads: CASSPGTGGEGYTF. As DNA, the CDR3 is TGCGCCAGCAGCCCGGGGACAGGGGGAGAAGGCTACACCTTC.

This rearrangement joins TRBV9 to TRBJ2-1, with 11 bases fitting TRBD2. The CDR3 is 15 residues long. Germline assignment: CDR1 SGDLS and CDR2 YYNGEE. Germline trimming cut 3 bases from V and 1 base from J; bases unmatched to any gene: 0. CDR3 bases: TGTGCCAGCAGCGGGACTAGCGGGTCCTACAATGAGCAGTTCTTC. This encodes CASSGTSGSYNEQFF.